What follows are 2 T cell receptor beta chains derived from one specimen sequenced in a study of T-cell memory formation after mild COVID-19. TCRdb independently ran MiXCR on the 5' RACE reads; one entry per CDR3 protein. The sample holds roughly 200,000 distinct CDR3 sequences; about a fifth are singletons and the top ten take 20% to 25%. Sequencing input: PBMCs or a T cell subset sorted from them (not recorded which). These TCRs come from an adult woman who had mild COVID-19 (a few samples of this study predate the infection). Cell type and time point are not known.

The rearrangement joins TRBV20-1 to TRBJ1-4; 7 bases line up with TRBD1. Looked up from germline, CDR1 is DFQATT and CDR2 is SNEGSKA (reference sequence). Trimming cost V 2 bases and J 4 bases; bases outside gene matches: 7. The CDR3 covers 15 residues. The CDR3 is CSARLGQISNEKLFF. The CDR3 region has the DNA TGCAGTGCTAGATTGGGACAGATCAGTAATGAAAAACTGTTTTTT.

This clonotype was observed a handful of times. The V call is TRBV6-5, the J call TRBJ1-2; 8 bases align to TRBD1. Germline lookup yields CDR1 MNHEY and CDR2 SVGAGI. V shed 0 bases and J 3 bases; nucleotides not matched to a gene: 6. CDR3 size: 16 residues. The CDR3 DNA sequence: TGTGCCAGCAGTTACTCGTGGCAGGGACAGGACTATGGCTACACCTTC. This encodes CASSYSWQGQDYGYTF.